This T cell receptor beta chain was identified during a study of regulatory T cells in long-lasting Graves disease. On the study more broadly: Over 5 years of antithyroid drugs plus positive TSH receptor antibodies defined persistent Graves' disease.

Indicated time point: persistent/refractory GD, antithyroid drugs over 5 years with positive TRAb. Construction of the TCR library relied on RNA isolated from PBMCs. Graves' disease diagnosis followed American Thyroid Association guidelines. Arm-PCR of CDR3 regions with iRepertoire HTBI primers generated TCR beta libraries. MiXCR, applied by TCRdb to the multiplex PCR reads, yields one record per CDR3 protein. Among 400,000 to 500,000 distinct CDR3 sequences listed, about a fifth were seen once. This clonotype occurred many times. The CDR3 extends over 17 amino acids. V dropped 5 bases and J dropped 0 bases, with 19 bases sitting between them. Germline V gives CDR1 ENHRY, CDR2 SYGVKD.

The chain couples TRBV10-3 to TRBJ1-1; tentatively, D is TRBD1 (6 bases). The sample consisted of peripheral blood mononuclear cells (PBMCs), taken when the disease was refractory, from a patient treated with antithyroid drugs. The sequence was obtained from a female donor with Graves disease. The CDR3 nucleotides read TGTGCCATCAGTCCGCGTGGTCAGGGGAGGATGAACACTGAAGCTTTCTTT. Translating gives CAISPRGQGRMNTEAFF.